The 7 T cell receptor beta chains below all came from one sample that was sequenced in a study of technical replicates of blood from several donors. The table came from immunoSEQ multiplex PCR; TCRdb's copy has only in-frame clones and leaves some out. This sample has under 90,000 clones, with 93% found just once. Sequencing input: T cells isolated from PBMCs. The receptors were gathered from a human donor in good health.

This clone was counted a single time. The chain joins TRBV5-5 to TRBJ1-6, with a weak D call TRBD1 (5 bases). CDR3 length: 15 amino acids. Deletions cut 0 bases from V and 9 bases from J, with 13 bases between. CDR1 is SGHKS, CDR2 YYEKEE, per germline (reference sequence). CDR3 coding DNA: TGTGCCAGCAGCTTGGTCTCAGGGTTGAGTTCACCCCTCCACTTT. Residues: CASSLVSGLSSPLHF.

The chain recombines TRBV29-1 with TRBJ2-2; the D gene is possibly TRBD1 (5 bases). The CDR3 covers 13 residues. Germline CDR1 and CDR2: SQVTM and ANQGSEA. The ends were cut back, 5 bases at V and 6 bases at J, with 13 bases in the middle. Here the CDR3 reads CSVPQGLAGELFF. In nucleotides, the CDR3 is TGCAGCGTTCCCCAGGGCCTGGCCGGGGAGCTGTTTTTT.

The chain is built from TRBV7-2 and TRBJ1-4, with D tentatively TRBD1 (5 bases). This CDR3 has 15 amino acids. V was shortened by 5 bases and J by 6 bases, with 16 bases between the two germline ends. Per germline, CDR1 SGHTA and CDR2 FQGNSA. The chain's CDR3 is CASSGKGVGDEKLFF. The CDR3 DNA is TGTGCCAGCAGCGGTAAAGGGGTTGGGGATGAAAAACTGTTTTTT.

This clone was observed a single time. This chain links TRBV28 with TRBJ1-1, with TRBD1 as a possible D gene (6 bases). CDR3 size: 15 residues. Trimming left V 4 bases short and J 1 base short, with 13 bases between. The V gene's germline CDR1 is MDHEN and CDR2 SYDVKM. The CDR3 nucleotides are TGTGCCAGCAGTTCGGGGGGCCAGAGGAACACTGAAGCTTTCTTT. As protein: CASSSGGQRNTEAFF.

The chain joins TRBV27 to TRBJ2-7; 10 bases are a match to TRBD1. The CDR3 is 13 amino acids. Trimming at V came to 6 bases and at J to 4 bases, leaving 3 bases not matched to a gene. Germline assignment: CDR1 MNHEY and CDR2 SMNVEV (reference sequence). CDR3 residues: CASRWTGGYEQYF. The CDR3 nucleotides are TGTGCCAGCAGGTGGACAGGGGGATACGAGCAGTACTTC.

The chain recombines TRBV30 with TRBJ1-3; weak D call: TRBD1 (6 bases). The CDR3 extends over 16 amino acids. Germline values: CDR1 GTSNPN, CDR2 SVGIG (reference sequence). V lost 2 bases and J 3 bases, leaving 17 bases between the germline ends. CDR3 sequence reads: CAWSRGQYPLGNTIYF. CDR3 coding DNA: TGTGCCTGGAGTCGCGGACAGTACCCTCTTGGAAACACCATATATTTT.

The CDR3 loop reads CASSSGEIGNTIYF. In DNA form, the CDR3 reads TGTGCCAGCAGCTCGGGGGAGATCGGAAACACCATATATTTT. The rearrangement joins TRBV5-5 to TRBJ1-3; maybe TRBD1 (5 bases). V was pared by 3 bases and J by 4 bases, with 11 bases between. Germline V lookup: CDR1 SGHKS, CDR2 YYEKEE (reference sequence). The length of the CDR3 is 14 residues.